These 29 T cell receptor beta chains share one sample of origin, sequenced in a study of cytomegalovirus exposure and HLA in healthy donors (dated by TCRdb to 2017 to 2019). Libraries came from the immunoSEQ multiplex PCR assay. For the multiplex PCR, a mixture combining 60 forward primers for TCR Vbeta segments and 13 reverse primers for TCR Jbeta segments was used. TCRdb mirrors the immuneACCESS table, restricted to in-frame sequences. Some clones are absent from its copies; in checked studies, under half trace to an unresolved V gene, and the reason for the others is unknown. This sample's records show some 56,000 clones. The top ten constitute 12% of the sample. The specimen sequenced was PBMCs. The receptors derive from a woman in her 30s in good health and CMV-seropositive.

The CDR3 DNA follows: TGTGCCTCCCAGGCAGGGGGAAGGGATGGCTACACCTTC. Encoded protein: CASQAGGRDGYTF. The V gene is TRBV30, the J gene TRBJ1-2, with TRBD1 matching over 7 bases. The CDR3 length is 13 residues. Germline lookup yields CDR1 GTSNPN and CDR2 SVGIG (reference sequence). The V and J ends lost 7 bases and 6 bases, in that order; junction bases with no gene match: 11.

With regard to this clone: The junction departs from the called germline gene at one end, perhaps through a read error. The V call is TRBV7-7, the J call TRBJ2-5; TRBD2 is a possible D gene (6 bases). Matching the DNA end better, TRBJ2-7 makes the J call doubtful. The V gene's germline CDR1 is SSHAT and CDR2 FNYEAQ (reference sequence). CDR3 length equals 13 residues. In DNA form, the CDR3 reads TGTGCTAGCAGCATCGGGAGTACGAACGAGCAGTACTTC. It specifies CASSIGSTNEQYF.

The chain recombines TRBV7-7 with TRBJ2-2, with 7 bases that match TRBD2. The germline gives CDR1 SSHAT, CDR2 FNYEAQ (reference sequence). This CDR3 comprises 15 residues. The CDR3 here is CATRAGVGNTGELFF. As DNA, the CDR3 is TGTGCTACTAGGGCGGGGGTCGGGAACACCGGGGAGCTGTTTTTT.

The chain links TRBV4-2 to TRBJ2-3, with 10 nucleotides matching TRBD2. Trimming took 0 bases from V and 4 from J; bases not matched to a gene: 7. The CDR3 spans 17 residues. Germline loops: CDR1 LGHNA, CDR2 YNFKEQ. In DNA form, the CDR3 reads TGTGCCAGCAGCCAAGATTGGAGCGGGGGGGGTGCAGATACGCAGTATTTT. This sequence encodes CASSQDWSGGGADTQYF.

The CDR3 loop reads CASSPPSGQGKYF. For the CDR3, the DNA is TGTGCCAGCTCACCACCATCGGGACAGGGAAAGTACTTC. This sequence joins TRBV18 and TRBJ2-7; 9 bases line up with TRBD1. This CDR3 is 13 amino acids long. Per the germline V gene, CDR1 is KGHSH and CDR2 is LQKENI. V trimming: 0 bases; J trimming: 11 bases; junction bases outside the gene matches: 5.

This chain links TRBV5-4 with TRBJ2-7; possible D gene TRBD1, 6 bases. Germline V gene data show CDR1 as SGHNT and CDR2 as YYREEE (reference sequence). Between the trimmed V and J ends, which lost 0 bases and 6 bases, there was a span of 13 bases. The CDR3 is 14 residues long. The DNA of the CDR3 is TGTGCCAGCAGCTTGGGGACAGCCGACGTCGAGCAGTACTTC. Its translation is CASSLGTADVEQYF.

This chain connects TRBV19 to TRBJ2-3; no definite D call. Germline CDR1 reads LNHDA; CDR2 reads SQIVND (reference sequence). V lost 10 bases and J lost 6, with 8 bases in between. The CDR3 is 10 residues long. In DNA form, the CDR3 reads TGTGCCACGCTCGCGGATACGCAGTATTTT. It encodes CATLADTQYF.

The gene calls are TRBV30 and TRBJ1-3; D remains ambiguous. This CDR3 is built from 15 residues. Germline CDR1 reads GTSNPN; CDR2 reads SVGIG (reference sequence). V lost 0 bases and J lost 0, with 9 bases in between. The CDR3 loop is CAWSVVSGSGNTIYF. The DNA for the CDR3 is TGTGCCTGGAGTGTCGTTTCGGGCTCTGGAAACACCATATATTTT.

The rearrangement joins TRBV30 to TRBJ1-3; the D is unclear. The V and J ends lost 3 bases and 0 bases respectively, with 3 bases between them. Germline-derived CDR1 and CDR2 are GTSNPN and SVGIG (reference sequence). The CDR3 has 12 amino acids. The CDR3 sequence: CAWRHSGNTIYF. The CDR3, as DNA: TGTGCCTGGAGACACTCTGGAAACACCATATATTTT.

The gene calls are TRBV7-9 and TRBJ1-1; TRBD1 is a possible D gene (6 bases). V gave up 3 bases and J gave up 1 base, with 9 bases separating them. Looked up from germline, CDR1 is SEHNR and CDR2 is FQNEAQ (reference sequence). This CDR3 is 14 amino acids long. CDR3 sequence: CASSLGHQNTEAFF. CDR3 bases: TGTGCCAGCAGCTTGGGACACCAGAACACTGAAGCTTTCTTT.

The rearrangement joins TRBV19 to TRBJ2-1; 7 bases align to TRBD2. V was pared by 7 bases and J by 10 bases, with 19 bases of the junction left unmatched. The CDR3 totals 16 residues. The germline gives CDR1 LNHDA, CDR2 SQIVND (reference sequence). This chain's CDR3 is CASNLPPLADKGEQFF. Written as DNA, the CDR3 is TGTGCCAGTAATCTGCCCCCGCTAGCGGACAAGGGGGAGCAGTTCTTC.

This chain joins TRBV5-6 and TRBJ2-1; D remains unclear. The CDR3 is 13 residues long. CDR1 and CDR2 from the germline V gene are SGHDT and YYEEEE. V shed 2 bases and J shed 5 bases, with 8 bases lying between them. CDR3 region: CASSFDTDNEQFF. Written as DNA, the CDR3 is TGTGCCAGCAGCTTTGACACTGACAATGAGCAGTTCTTC.

The rearrangement links TRBV5-1 to TRBJ2-1, with 7 bases identical to TRBD2. V shed 0 bases, J shed 9 bases, and the junction held 6 bases outside the gene matches. The length of the CDR3 is 14 residues. Looked up from germline, CDR1 is SGHRS and CDR2 is YFSETQ. The CDR3, as DNA: TGCGCCAGCAGCTTGGAGCGGGGTCCGGGTGAGCAGTTCTTC. Its translation: CASSLERGPGEQFF.

This chain connects TRBV7-6 to TRBJ2-2; no definite D call. Germline CDR1 and CDR2: SGHVS and FNYEAQ. V was clipped by 2 bases and J by 6 bases, with 7 bases between them. This CDR3 is 13 amino acids long. The chain's CDR3 is CASSLPVPGELFF. The CDR3 DNA is TGTGCCAGCAGCTTACCGGTCCCCGGGGAGCTGTTTTTT.

The chain links TRBV19 to TRBJ2-7; TRBD1 is a possible D gene (6 bases). The length of the CDR3 is 11 residues. The V end was cut by 9 bases, the J end by 5 bases, with 11 bases between. Germline assignment: CDR1 LNHDA and CDR2 SQIVND (reference sequence). CDR3 sequence reads: CASTGFHEQYF. The CDR3 bases are TGTGCCAGCACAGGGTTCCACGAGCAGTACTTC.

The chain couples TRBV28 to TRBJ2-7, with 11 bases identical to TRBD1. The V and J ends lost 10 bases and 3 bases, in that order; junction bases with no gene match: 8. Germline V CDR1 and CDR2: MDHEN, SYDVKM. The CDR3 spans 14 residues. The chain's CDR3 is CATEAGQGVYEQYF. The CDR3 nucleotides read TGTGCCACTGAGGCGGGACAGGGGGTCTACGAGCAGTACTTC.

The J gene is TRBJ1-2, the V gene TRBV30, with 7 nucleotides matching TRBD1. The trim removed 8 bases at V and 3 bases at J, leaving 12 bases unmatched. Germline assignment: CDR1 GTSNPN and CDR2 SVGIG (reference sequence). The CDR3 runs 14 residues. CDR3 sequence reads: CAGWGERGHYGYTF. CDR3 DNA sequence: TGTGCCGGGTGGGGGGAAAGGGGGCACTATGGCTACACCTTC. The full variable domain, its missing parts supplied by reference TRBV30 and TRBJ1-2, is SQTIHQWPATLVQPVGSPLSLECTVEGTSNPNLYWYRQAAGRGLQLLFYSVGIGQISSEVPQNLSASRPQDRQFILSSKKLLLSDSGFYLCAGWGERGHYGYTFGSGTRLTVV.

The genes are TRBV6-5 and TRBJ2-7, with 9 bases matching TRBD2. The CDR3 has 15 amino acids. V lost 3 bases, J lost 6 bases, and 9 bases stayed unmatched. Germline lookup yields CDR1 MNHEY and CDR2 SVGAGI. The CDR3 sequence: CASSYTGTSISEQYF. In nucleotides, the CDR3 is TGTGCCAGCAGTTATACCGGGACTAGCATTTCCGAGCAGTACTTC.

This chain uses TRBV28 with TRBJ1-5; 7 bases are a match to TRBD1. The CDR3 runs 18 residues. The ends lost 1 base at V and 0 bases at J; junction bases unmatched: 9. CDR1 is MDHEN, CDR2 SYDVKM, per germline. The CDR3 reads CASSLLGQRTSSNQPQHF. The CDR3 DNA reads as TGTGCCAGCAGTTTATTGGGACAGAGAACCTCTAGCAATCAGCCCCAGCATTTT.

The chain has TRBV5-1 and TRBJ2-3; 7 bases fit TRBD2. The V segment lost 4 bases and the J segment 4 bases; nucleotides outside the gene matches: 9. The germline CDR1 and CDR2 sequences are SGHRS and YFSETQ. This CDR3 has 15 residues. CDR3 DNA sequence: TGCGCCAGCAGCCTGTATGGGGCGGGGGCAGATACGCAGTATTTT. Translated, it gives CASSLYGAGADTQYF.

Here the CDR3 DNA reads TGCGCCAGCAGCTTGGTGACAGGGAGTGGAAACACCATATATTTT. Translation: CASSLVTGSGNTIYF. V and J are TRBV5-1 and TRBJ1-3; 7 nucleotides agree with TRBD1. Per the germline V gene, CDR1 is SGHRS and CDR2 is YFSETQ. The CDR3 is made up of 15 amino acids. Losses at the gene ends were 0 bases for V and 3 bases for J; bases not matched to a gene: 3.

The genes are TRBV18 and TRBJ2-1; TRBD1 agrees at 9 bases. Per germline, CDR1 KGHSH and CDR2 LQKENI. This CDR3 region has 15 residues. Losses at the gene ends were 6 bases for V and 4 bases for J; bases not matched to a gene: 7. The CDR3 loop reads CASSHRDRDYNEQFF. CDR3 coding DNA: TGTGCCAGCTCCCACCGGGACAGGGATTACAATGAGCAGTTCTTC.

This sequence joins TRBV27 and TRBJ1-2, with no clear D. The CDR3 runs 13 residues. Per the germline V gene, CDR1 is MNHEY and CDR2 is SMNVEV (reference sequence). Between the trimmed V and J ends, which lost 3 bases and 4 bases, there was a span of 9 bases. The chain's CDR3 is CASSFGQSYGYTF. The CDR3, as DNA: TGTGCCAGCAGTTTTGGGCAGAGCTATGGCTACACCTTC.

The rearrangement links TRBV5-5 to TRBJ2-7; tentatively, D is TRBD1 (5 bases). The CDR3 contains 14 residues. Trimming cost V 0 bases and J 5 bases, with 12 bases left between them. From germline, CDR1 is SGHKS and CDR2 YYEKEE (reference sequence). CDR3 residues: CASSLVGRSHEQYF. CDR3 DNA sequence: TGTGCCAGCAGCTTGGTGGGGCGCAGCCACGAGCAGTACTTC.

CDR3 nucleotide sequence: TGTGCCAGCAGTATATTGGGGTTAGCGGGTAGGGATGAGCAGTTCTTC. This sequence encodes CASSILGLAGRDEQFF. This chain links TRBV27 with TRBJ2-1; 7 bases line up with TRBD2. This CDR3 spans 16 amino acids. The germline V gene encodes CDR1 MNHEY and CDR2 SMNVEV (reference sequence). With V trimmed by 5 bases and J by 8 bases, 15 bases remained unmatched.

This chain connects TRBV27 to TRBJ1-3, with D uncertain. Trimming removed 6 bases at V and 2 bases at J, with 11 bases between. This CDR3 comprises 14 residues. Germline assignment: CDR1 MNHEY and CDR2 SMNVEV (reference sequence). This chain's CDR3 is CASSRGGTGNTIYF. In DNA, the CDR3 is TGTGCCAGCAGCCGAGGAGGCACTGGAAACACCATATATTTT.

This chain uses TRBV28 with TRBJ2-6; D is possibly TRBD2 (5 bases). The CDR3 runs to 14 residues. Germline CDR1 is MDHEN and CDR2 is SYDVKM. V was cut by 7 bases and J by 3 bases, with 10 bases left in between. As DNA, the CDR3 is TGTGCCAGCAAGAGAGGGCGTGGGGCCAACGTCCTGACTTTC. The encoded protein is CASKRGRGANVLTF. Full variable domain (outside the CDR3, taken from reference TRBV28 and TRBJ2-6): DVKVTQSSRYLVKRTGEKVFLECVQDMDHENMFWYRQDPGLGLRLIYFSYDVKMKEKGDIPEGYSVSREKKERFSLILESASTNQTSMYLCASKRGRGANVLTFGAGSRLTVL.

The chain recombines TRBV6-6 with TRBJ2-6; no definite D call. V was pared by 0 bases and J by 0 bases, with 3 bases between. This CDR3 is built from 15 residues. Germline CDR1 reads MNHNY; CDR2 reads SVGAGI (reference sequence). This CDR3 reads CASSYSSSGANVLTF. The CDR3 DNA is TGTGCCAGCAGTTACTCGAGCTCTGGGGCCAACGTCCTGACTTTC.

This chain uses TRBV7-9 with TRBJ1-1; 7 bases are a match to TRBD1. The CDR3 length is 13 residues. The V segment lost 5 bases and the J segment 4 bases; nucleotides outside the gene matches: 4. Germline CDR1 SEHNR, CDR2 FQNEAQ (reference sequence). CDR3 protein: CASSRQGGTEAFF. The CDR3 DNA is TGTGCCAGCAGCCGACAGGGCGGCACTGAAGCTTTCTTT.